This T cell receptor (beta chain) emerged from a study of cytomegalovirus exposure and HLA in healthy donors. The CDR3 spans 16 residues. Germline V gene sequence: CDR1 MNHEY, CDR2 SVGAGI. Trimming at V came to 0 bases and at J to 7 bases, leaving 10 bases not matched to a gene. PCR involved 60 Vbeta and 13 Jbeta primers. Clones were read by immunoSEQ multiplex PCR, and TCRdb kept only the in-frame ones, dropping some. Its listing shows approximately 58,000 clones. Study results and limitations: Upon later analysis, TCR association rates were observed to vary by HLA locus, being highest for DRB1 and lowest for HLA-C. In a later analysis, an Asian-associated ancestry cluster reportedly showed fewer N-insertions than the approximately 610-donor mean. Overall, some 160 TCR beta chains were annotated as cytomegalovirus-associated.

With respect to this clone: Antigen: not known.

There were likely unrecorded immune exposures, though donors were nominally healthy when sampled. The sequencing sample was made of PBMCs. The chain carries TRBV6-5 and TRBJ1-2, with 8 bases aligning to TRBD1. The sequence derives from a man aged 25 to 45 in good health and CMV-seropositive. CDR3 residues: CASSYSLADREAGYTF. For the CDR3, the DNA is TGTGCCAGCAGTTACTCGTTAGCGGACAGGGAGGCTGGCTACACCTTC.